This T cell receptor (beta chain) was found in a study of T-cell reconstitution after alpha-beta-depleted transplantation in children. With 0 bases removed from V and 5 bases from J, the gap between germline ends came to 12 bases. The CDR3 is 15 residues long. The germline CDR1 and CDR2 sequences are SGHRS and YFSETQ. During its preparation, the TCRbeta library received unique molecular identifiers. MiXCR, run by TCRdb on the PCR reads, gives a single entry per CDR3 protein. The repertoire holds about 360,000 distinct CDR3 sequences, 10% to 15% seen once, with around 4.5% in the top ten. A few counts support this clonotype.

The sequence was collected from a human donor who donated a stem cell graft to a child with Fanconi anemia. Sequenced material: PBMCs, taken from the stem cell graft. The chain couples TRBV5-1 to TRBJ1-5, with D perhaps TRBD1 (5 bases). This chain's CDR3 is CASSLDGTPDQPQHF. The CDR3 DNA reads TGCGCCAGCAGCTTGGACGGGACCCCTGATCAGCCCCAGCATTTT.